This note documents a single T cell receptor (beta chain) sequence. The antigen remains undetermined. The sample belongs to a study of T cells in localized non-small cell lung cancer. Study results and limitations: Highest T cell clonality was seen in uninvolved adjacent lung, surpassing that measured in tumor. Longer survival (overall) was linked to higher T cell density in blood. In adjacent lung appeared a median around 62 of the top 100 tumor clones. Sequencing, confined to only one tumor region, leaves heterogeneity possible.

The protocol was immunoSEQ multiplex PCR, while the TCRdb copy is restricted to in-frame clones and leaves out a portion. The table lists 19,000 or so clones, approximately 88% of them singletons. Trimming shortened V by 2 bases and J by 2 bases, and 16 bases separated the two germline ends. This CDR3 has 16 amino acids. Germline V gene data show CDR1 as SGHNT and CDR2 as YYREEE (reference sequence). This chain links TRBV5-4 with TRBJ1-1, with a tentative D call TRBD1 (6 bases). Sequenced material: peripheral blood mononuclear cells, taken before any cancer treatment. The sequence was obtained from a male donor older than 55 with stage II lung adenocarcinoma. The CDR3 nucleotides are TGTGCCAGCAGCTTTCCGGGGAGGGGGAAAAACACTGAAGCTTTCTTT. Translation: CASSFPGRGKNTEAFF.